One sample yielded the 9 T cell receptor beta chains listed below, sequenced in a study of blood T cells in healthy people across ages. Using a J-beta primer mix together with a sample-barcoded 5' primer, a second PCR was run for roughly 6 to 11 cycles. TCRdb reprocessed the 5' RACE reads via MiXCR and lists one record per CDR3 protein. This sample carries around 1,800,000 distinct CDR3 sequences, around 42% of them seen once, and the ten largest clones take under 30%. The sequenced material came from blood. These receptors were taken from a human donor in good health.

The gene calls are TRBV4-1 and TRBJ2-3, with D possibly TRBD2 on 5 matching bases. CDR1 and CDR2 from the germline V gene are MGHRA and YSYEKL. The germline V and J ends were trimmed by 1 base and 11 bases, with 19 bases remaining between them. The CDR3 covers 15 residues. The DNA of the CDR3 is TGCGCCAGCAGCCAAGCCTCCGGACTGACCTACGAGCAGTATTTT. Translated: CASSQASGLTYEQYF.

V is TRBV9 and J is TRBJ1-5; 10 nucleotides line up with TRBD1. Germline V lookup: CDR1 SGDLS, CDR2 YYNGEE. The CDR3 is made up of 19 amino acids. The J segment lost 3 bases and the V segment lost 0 bases, leaving 12 bases of the junction unmatched. The CDR3 DNA reads TGTGCCAGCAGCGTAGAGTTTAGGGACAGGGGAATGTACAATCAGCCCCAGCATTTT. This gives the protein CASSVEFRDRGMYNQPQHF.

J is TRBJ2-1 and V is TRBV7-6; D is undetermined. CDR1 is SGHVS, CDR2 FNYEAQ, per germline. Trimming removed 1 base at V and 2 bases at J, with 18 bases between. The CDR3 runs 18 residues. The DNA of the CDR3 is TGTGCCAGCAGCTTAGACACTCAAGGGATGGGGACCTACAATGAGCAGTTCTTC. Protein sequence: CASSLDTQGMGTYNEQFF.

This clonotype turned up a few times. J is TRBJ1-5 and V is TRBV7-3; D not resolved. CDR1 and CDR2 from the germline V gene are SGHTA and FQGTGA. The CDR3 runs to 12 residues. The V gene lost 7 bases and the J gene lost 5 bases, with 9 bases spanning the gap. This chain's CDR3 is CASTIGDQPQHF. The CDR3 DNA follows: TGTGCCAGCACCATCGGAGATCAGCCCCAGCATTTT.

V gene TRBV5-1 combines with J gene TRBJ2-1; TRBD2 aligns across 10 bases. Germline CDR1 SGHRS, CDR2 YFSETQ. The CDR3 totals 16 residues. Trimming at V came to 4 bases and at J to 6 bases, leaving 10 bases not matched to a gene. The CDR3 loop reads CASSPLKVAGGNEQFF. DNA of the CDR3: TGCGCCAGCAGCCCTCTCAAGGTAGCGGGGGGCAATGAGCAGTTCTTC.

This clonotype showed up many times. The rearrangement uses TRBV7-9 and TRBJ1-5; D remains ambiguous. The length of the CDR3 is 14 residues. Trimming cost V 3 bases and J 10 bases, with 16 bases left between them. Germline values: CDR1 SEHNR, CDR2 FQNEAQ (reference sequence). The DNA of the CDR3 is TGTGCCAGCAGCTTCGGGTCAGGAATCGACCCCCAGCATTTT. It specifies CASSFGSGIDPQHF.

This clonotype was detected a few times. Given a much more abundant clone one base away, this may be a read error. The rearrangement joins TRBV7-3 to TRBJ1-1; the match to TRBD1 covers 7 bases. The J segment lost 3 bases and the V segment lost 6 bases, leaving 4 bases of the junction unmatched. CDR3 length: 13 residues. CDR1 and CDR2 (germline): SGHTA, FQGTGA. This CDR3 reads CASRSQGDTEAFF. CDR3 sequence (DNA): TGTGCCAGCAGGTCCCAGGGGGACACTGAAGCTTTCTTT.

The rearrangement links TRBV7-2 to TRBJ1-6, with 9 bases lining up with TRBD1. V was pared by 0 bases and J by 10 bases, with 4 bases of the junction left unmatched. The CDR3 is made up of 15 amino acids. Germline CDR1 is SGHTA and CDR2 is FQGNSA. The CDR3 DNA sequence: TGTGCCAGCAGCTTAGCACAGGGGGCGGTCTCACCCCTCCACTTT. Residues: CASSLAQGAVSPLHF.

The chain joins TRBV7-2 to TRBJ2-3; D not resolved. Deletions cut 5 bases from V and 3 bases from J, with 6 bases between. The length of the CDR3 is 12 residues. The germline V gene encodes CDR1 SGHTA and CDR2 FQGNSA. CDR3 in amino acids: CASSAVTDTQYF. For the CDR3, the DNA is TGTGCCAGCAGCGCGGTAACAGATACGCAGTATTTT.